This T cell receptor (beta chain) originates from a study of blood T cells in healthy people across ages. Study-level results: Underestimates were what the diversity estimates from one million T cells were considered to be. The percentage of naive T cells correlated strongly with TCR beta diversity.

Total RNA was isolated from each sample in quantities of at least 6 micrograms. On this clonotype: Its specificity is not known.

Combining a sample-barcoded 5' primer with a J-beta primer mix, a second PCR ran for roughly 6 to 11 cycles. Each cDNA molecule, via a template-switch adaptor with 12 random nucleotides, was tagged. Via MiXCR, TCRdb re-called the 5' RACE reads, giving one row per CDR3 protein. The table lists some 700,000 distinct CDR3 sequences, about 20% of them singletons. The germline gives CDR1 MNHEY, CDR2 SVGAGI. The CDR3 spans 15 residues. V was cut by 6 bases and J by 4 bases, with 15 bases left in between. The chain combines TRBV6-5 with TRBJ2-2; D remains ambiguous. This TCR came from a man in his 70s in good health. Sequenced input: blood. The CDR3 loop reads CASSRWWGTTGELFF. The CDR3 bases are TGTGCCAGCAGCCGTTGGTGGGGAACCACCGGGGAGCTGTTTTTT.